A single TCR beta chain is shown here with its context. In the original analysis: Researchers report that nucleated cell counts were estimated from reference gene primer amplification. Here immunoSEQ multiplex PCR was the method, and the copy in TCRdb shows in-frame clones only, minus some. The V and J calls and clone size come from that table; D and trimming were worked out from the DNA. The data contain about 180,000 clones, roughly 84% of them singletons. This CDR3 spans 13 amino acids. Trimming shortened V by 4 bases and J by 6 bases, and 11 bases separated the two germline ends. Germline V CDR1 and CDR2: LNHDA, SQIVND (reference sequence). The sample originates from a study of blood T cell repertoires in COVID-19. Study at large: Researchers got acute and convalescent COVID-19 samples from the United States, Italy and Spain. The cDNA or gDNA used as material had been derived from T cells, B-cell-depleted T cells, or PBMCs.

The sequencing input was peripheral blood. V is TRBV19 and J is TRBJ2-3, with D perhaps TRBD1 (5 bases). The sequence came from a human donor in a cohort sampled during active COVID-19. The CDR3 bases are TGTGCCAGTAGTACCCGGAACAGGGATACGCAGTATTTT. Translating gives CASSTRNRDTQYF.